Listed here is a single T cell receptor (beta chain). No antigen is known for it. This record belongs to a study of siplizumab effects on memory and regulatory T cells. The ends were cut back, 0 bases at V and 5 bases at J, with 11 bases in the middle. The V gene's germline CDR1 is SNHLY and CDR2 FYNNEI. This CDR3 contains 15 residues. Repertoires were generated with immunoSEQ multiplex PCR, while TCRdb's copy carries only in-frame clones and drops some. The sample lists some 97,000 clones, 80% to 95% occurring once. Study-level findings and limits: Versus 25% to 30% in controls, the mappable alloreactive CD4+ clones averaged about 63% Treg-derived with siplizumab. Memory T cells appeared less diverse than naive cells, which seemed to contribute substantially to alloresponse.

This rearrangement joins TRBV2 to TRBJ1-3, with TRBD1 as a possible D gene (5 bases). This TCR came from a human donor in good health. Sequencing was carried out using CD4+ T cells sorted from blood. The CDR3 region has the DNA TGTGCCAGCAGTGAAGCGGGGGGATTGAGAAACACCATATATTTT. Amino acid sequence: CASSEAGGLRNTIYF.